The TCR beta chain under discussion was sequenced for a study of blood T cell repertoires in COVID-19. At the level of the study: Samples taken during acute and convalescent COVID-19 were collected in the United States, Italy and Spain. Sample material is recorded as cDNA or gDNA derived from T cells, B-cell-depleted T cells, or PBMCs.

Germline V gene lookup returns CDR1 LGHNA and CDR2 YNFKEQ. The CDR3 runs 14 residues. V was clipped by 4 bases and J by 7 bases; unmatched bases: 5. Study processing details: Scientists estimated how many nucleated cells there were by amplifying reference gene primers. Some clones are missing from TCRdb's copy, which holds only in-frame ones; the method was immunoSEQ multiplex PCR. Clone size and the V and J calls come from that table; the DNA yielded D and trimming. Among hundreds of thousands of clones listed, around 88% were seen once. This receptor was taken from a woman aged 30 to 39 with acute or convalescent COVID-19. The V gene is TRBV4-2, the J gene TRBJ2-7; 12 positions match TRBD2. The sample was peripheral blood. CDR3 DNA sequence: TGTGCCAGCAGCCCTAGCGGGGGGGTCGGGGAGCAGTACTTC. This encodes CASSPSGGVGEQYF.